The 25 T cell receptor beta chains reported below all come from one sample, sequenced in a study of PD-L1 blockade in urothelial cancer. The method was immunoSEQ multiplex PCR; TCRdb's version includes in-frame clones alone and lacks a portion of them. The sample lists about 35,000 clones, roughly 80% occurring once. Time point in this sample: pretreatment peripheral blood. Material: PBMCs, obtained around atezolizumab (anti-PD-L1) treatment. The receptors originated from a man in his 60s with urothelial cancer.

The V call is TRBV29-1, the J call TRBJ2-3; D perhaps matches TRBD1 (6 bases). The CDR3 contains 15 residues. The V and J ends lost 4 bases and 5 bases respectively, with 19 bases between them. CDR1 and CDR2 (germline): SQVTM, ANQGSEA. The CDR3: CSVVGTQNYGDTQYF. The CDR3 region has the DNA TGCAGCGTTGTGGGGACACAAAACTACGGAGATACGCAGTATTTT.

The CDR3 region has the DNA TGCACCAGCAGCTTGACTCGGACAGGGGGCACAGATACGCAGTATTTT. It codes for CTSSLTRTGGTDTQYF. V is TRBV1 and J is TRBJ2-3; the table's D call of TRBD1 was not tested on the DNA. TRBV1 constitutes a pseudogene. This CDR3 comprises 16 residues.

The table lists this clone with a count of one. The chain is built from TRBV5-6 and TRBJ1-6; TRBD1 matches 7 bases. V was clipped by 2 bases and J by 0 bases; unmatched bases: 2. The length of the CDR3 is 16 residues. Per the germline V gene, CDR1 is SGHDT and CDR2 is YYEEEE. For the CDR3, the DNA is TGTGCCAGCAGCTTAAGACAGGGCTCCTATAATTCACCCCTCCACTTT. It codes for CASSLRQGSYNSPLHF. The full variable domain, completed using reference TRBV5-6 and TRBJ1-6, is DAGVTQSPTHLIKTRGQQVTLRCSPKSGHDTVSWYQQALGQGPQFIFQYYEEEERQRGNFPDRFSGHQFPNYSSELNVNALLLGDSALYLCASSLRQGSYNSPLHFGNGTRLTVT.

The chain uses TRBV6-1 and TRBJ1-6; no clear D gene. In germline, CDR1 is MNHNS, CDR2 SASEGT. CDR3 length: 14 amino acids. Between the trimmed V and J ends, which lost 5 bases and 0 bases, there was a span of 5 bases. CDR3 amino acids: CASSSSSYNSPLHF. The CDR3 DNA sequence: TGTGCCAGCAGTAGTAGCTCCTATAATTCACCCCTCCACTTT.

This chain uses TRBV5-1 with TRBJ2-3, with D tentatively TRBD2 (6 bases). This CDR3 spans 14 amino acids. From germline, CDR1 is SGHRS and CDR2 YFSETQ. Trimming stripped 4 bases from V and 4 bases from J, with 13 bases between. The CDR3: CASSLGREADTQYF. CDR3 nucleotides: TGCGCCAGCAGCCTAGGAAGGGAGGCAGATACGCAGTATTTT.

About this clone: The same CDR3 can be traced to other DNA sequences in this sample. The chain has TRBV15 and TRBJ1-5; no firm D call. Germline lookup yields CDR1 LNHNV and CDR2 YYDKDF (reference sequence). V was pared by 0 bases and J by 7 bases, with 4 bases between. There are 12 residues in the CDR3. The CDR3 sequence is CATSRDGQPQHF. Here the CDR3 DNA reads TGTGCCACCAGCAGAGATGGCCAGCCCCAGCATTTT. The variable domain in full, with the rest retrieved from reference TRBV15 and TRBJ1-5, is DAMVIQNPRYQVTQFGKPVTLSCSQTLNHNVMYWYQQKSSQAPKLLFHYYDKDFNNEADTPDNFQSRRPNTSFCFLDIRSPGLGDTAMYLCATSRDGQPQHFGDGTRLSIL.

This chain joins TRBV9 and TRBJ1-2; 10 positions match TRBD1. This CDR3 contains 15 residues. Per germline, CDR1 SGDLS and CDR2 YYNGEE. After removal of 4 bases from V and 5 bases from J, the junction contained 8 bases not matched to a gene. The CDR3 loop reads CASSPGQGEGYGYTF. The CDR3 DNA reads as TGTGCCAGCAGCCCCGGACAGGGGGAGGGATATGGCTACACCTTC.

The rearrangement uses TRBV19 and TRBJ1-5; TRBD1 matches at 8 bases. The length of the CDR3 is 15 residues. The ends lost 5 bases at V and 7 bases at J; junction bases unmatched: 10. Looked up from germline, CDR1 is LNHDA and CDR2 is SQIVND (reference sequence). CDR3 in DNA: TGTGCCAGTAGTGCCCTCGGACAGGGAAACCAGCCCCAGCATTTT. Amino acid sequence: CASSALGQGNQPQHF. Full variable domain (remainder filled in from reference TRBV19 and TRBJ1-5): DGGITQSPKYLFRKEGQNVTLSCEQNLNHDAMYWYRQDPGQGLRLIYYSQIVNDFQKGDIAEGYSVSREKKESFPLTVTSAQKNPTAFYLCASSALGQGNQPQHFGDGTRLSIL.

J is TRBJ1-5 and V is TRBV7-8; D call uncertain. V gave up 1 base and J gave up 5 bases, with 6 bases separating them. Germline-derived CDR1 and CDR2 are SGHVS and FQNEAQ. This CDR3 is 13 amino acids long. CDR3 in amino acids: CASSLVQDQPQHF. The CDR3 bases are TGTGCCAGCAGCTTAGTTCAGGATCAGCCCCAGCATTTT.

The V and J genes are TRBV27 and TRBJ2-1, with D tentatively TRBD2 (5 bases). The CDR3 is 12 amino acids. Germline loops: CDR1 MNHEY, CDR2 SMNVEV (reference sequence). Trimming shortened V by 1 base and J by 10 bases, and 8 bases separated the two germline ends. The chain's CDR3 is CASSLWTGEQFF. Here the CDR3 DNA reads TGTGCCAGCAGTTTATGGACGGGGGAGCAGTTCTTC.

The V and J genes are TRBV7-9 and TRBJ1-2; 7 bases line up with TRBD1. Germline V gives CDR1 SEHNR, CDR2 FQNEAQ (reference sequence). The CDR3 has 13 residues. The junction had 8 bases not matched to a gene; V was cut back by 5 bases and J by 8 bases. The CDR3 loop reads CASSAVDRYGYTF. The CDR3, as DNA: TGTGCCAGCAGCGCGGTGGACAGGTACGGCTACACCTTC.

The chain links TRBV5-1 to TRBJ2-5, with D tentatively TRBD2 (5 bases). Per the germline V gene, CDR1 is SGHRS and CDR2 is YFSETQ. CDR3 length: 15 residues. V was clipped by 0 bases and J by 6 bases, with 15 bases between them. The CDR3 sequence: CASSLGDVYGKTQYF. CDR3 nucleotide sequence: TGCGCCAGCAGCTTGGGCGATGTTTACGGGAAGACCCAGTACTTC. The variable domain in full, completed from reference TRBV5-1 and TRBJ2-5, reads KAGVTQTPRYLIKTRGQQVTLSCSPISGHRSVSWYQQTPGQGLQFLFEYFSETQRNKGNFPGRFSGRQFSNSRSEMNVSTLELGDSALYLCASSLGDVYGKTQYFGPGTRLLVL.

CDR3 DNA: TGTGCCAGCAGTCCTCGGGGGTCCACTGAAGCTTTCTTT. Protein sequence: CASSPRGSTEAFF. The chain is built from TRBV6-5 and TRBJ1-1; a weak D match, TRBD1 (5 bases). The V end was cut by 5 bases, the J end by 4 bases, with 11 bases between. Germline lookup yields CDR1 MNHEY and CDR2 SVGAGI. This CDR3 is 13 amino acids long.

In this sample, this clone turned up a few times. The V and J genes are TRBV28 and TRBJ2-7; D perhaps matches TRBD2 (5 bases). Deletions cut 4 bases from V and 0 bases from J, with 7 bases between. This CDR3 is built from 13 residues. The germline V gene encodes CDR1 MDHEN and CDR2 SYDVKM. CDR3 loop: CASSSTISYEQYF. The CDR3 DNA sequence: TGTGCCAGCAGTTCGACTATCTCCTACGAGCAGTACTTC. Based on the CDR3 plus reference TRBV28 and TRBJ2-7, the full variable domain is DVKVTQSSRYLVKRTGEKVFLECVQDMDHENMFWYRQDPGLGLRLIYFSYDVKMKEKGDIPEGYSVSREKKERFSLILESASTNQTSMYLCASSSTISYEQYFGPGTRLTVT.

The V gene is TRBV27, the J gene TRBJ1-6; D is undetermined. V lost 5 bases and J 14 bases, leaving 13 bases between the germline ends. Germline CDR1 MNHEY, CDR2 SMNVEV (reference sequence). The CDR3 is 12 residues long. In DNA form, the CDR3 reads TGTGCCAGCAGTCCTACCGACGGGGCCCTCCACTTT. Its translation: CASSPTDGALHF.

This clone was seen more than once but under ten times. The chain links TRBV5-4 to TRBJ1-4; 7 bases fit TRBD1. Germline values: CDR1 SGHNT, CDR2 YYREEE (reference sequence). The CDR3 sequence is 14 residues long. The V and J ends lost 4 bases and 5 bases, in that order; junction bases with no gene match: 5. The CDR3 nucleotides read TGTGCCAGCAGCGTGGACAGGTCAAATGAAAAACTGTTTTTT. Its protein product is CASSVDRSNEKLFF. The variable domain in full, with the rest retrieved from reference TRBV5-4 and TRBJ1-4, is ETGVTQSPTHLIKTRGQQVTLRCSSQSGHNTVSWYQQALGQGPQFIFQYYREEENGRGNFPPRFSGLQFPNYSSELNVNALELDDSALYLCASSVDRSNEKLFFGSGTQLSVL.

V is TRBV14 and J is TRBJ2-5, with TRBD1 matching 9 bases. Germline lookup yields CDR1 SGHDN and CDR2 FVKESK. The CDR3 is 15 amino acids. With V trimmed by 0 bases and J by 4 bases, 3 bases remained unmatched. The CDR3 sequence: CASSQDTGGGETQYF. The CDR3 DNA reads TGTGCCAGCAGCCAAGATACAGGGGGCGGAGAGACCCAGTACTTC.

Only a few counts were recorded for this clone. The chain recombines TRBV28 with TRBJ2-3; TRBD1 agrees at 7 bases. The CDR3 has 17 residues. With 5 bases clipped from V and 2 bases from J, the junction kept 13 bases outside the gene matches. Germline V gives CDR1 MDHEN, CDR2 SYDVKM. In DNA, the CDR3 is TGTGCCAGCAGTAGACTTCTCCCGGGACAGTTCACAGATACGCAGTATTTT. As protein: CASSRLLPGQFTDTQYF.

This clone showed up just a few times. The chain couples TRBV6-5 to TRBJ2-1, with D maybe TRBD2 (5 bases). This CDR3 has 15 amino acids. The germline V and J ends were trimmed by 2 bases and 4 bases, with 12 bases remaining between them. Germline lookup yields CDR1 MNHEY and CDR2 SVGAGI. The DNA for the CDR3 is TGTGCCAGCAGTTACGGCCGGACGGGATACAATGAGCAGTTCTTC. This gives the protein CASSYGRTGYNEQFF.

The rearrangement uses TRBV6-6 and TRBJ1-4, with 8 bases aligning to TRBD1. Trimming removed 5 bases from V and 8 bases from J; junction bases left unmatched: 13. CDR3 size: 16 residues. Germline V lookup: CDR1 MNHNY, CDR2 SVGAGI (reference sequence). CDR3 in amino acids: CASSGSYRGAREKLFF. The CDR3 nucleotides read TGTGCCAGCAGTGGATCCTACAGGGGGGCTAGGGAAAAACTGTTTTTT.

This clone appeared a single time. This chain links TRBV30 with TRBJ2-1; TRBD2 agrees at 11 bases. V shed 0 bases and J 6 bases; nucleotides not matched to a gene: 10. There are 17 residues in the CDR3. The germline gives CDR1 GTSNPN, CDR2 SVGIG (reference sequence). CDR3 sequence reads: CAWSVSGSGGARNEQFF. The CDR3 coding sequence is TGTGCCTGGAGTGTATCGGGTAGCGGGGGGGCCCGCAATGAGCAGTTCTTC.

A note on this clone: Mismatch with germline at one junction end may stem from a read error. Other DNA sequences in this specimen translate into the identical CDR3. This rearrangement joins TRBV7-7 to TRBJ2-5; 7 bases match TRBD1. CDR1 and CDR2 from the germline V gene are SSHAT and FNYEAQ (reference sequence). This CDR3 has 13 residues. The CDR3 DNA reads as TGTGCTAGCAGCTCGGACAGGCAAGAGACCCAGTACTTC. This sequence encodes CASSSDRQETQYF.

This chain uses TRBV5-1 with TRBJ2-7, with a weak D call TRBD2 (5 bases). This CDR3 has 12 residues. Per germline, CDR1 SGHRS and CDR2 YFSETQ. The V end lost 3 bases, the J end lost 5 bases, and 9 bases lay between the germline ends. The CDR3 loop reads CASSSNGDEQYF. CDR3 nucleotides: TGCGCCAGCAGCTCAAACGGGGACGAGCAGTACTTC.

This clone is medium-sized (0.01 to 0.1%). V and J are TRBV28 and TRBJ2-7; D is uncertain. This CDR3 spans 13 amino acids. The V gene's germline CDR1 is MDHEN and CDR2 SYDVKM. Trimming cost V 5 bases and J 2 bases, with 10 bases left between them. As DNA, the CDR3 is TGTGCCAGCAGTCCAAGACAAACCTACGAGCAGTACTTC. Residues: CASSPRQTYEQYF.

The chain uses TRBV30 and TRBJ2-3; TRBD1 aligns across 10 bases. This CDR3 contains 12 residues. Germline V lookup: CDR1 GTSNPN, CDR2 SVGIG (reference sequence). Trimming cost V 8 bases and J 5 bases; bases outside gene matches: 4. CDR3 coding DNA: TGTGCCGGGACAGGGGTTGGAGATACGCAGTATTTT. This codes for CAGTGVGDTQYF.